The clone carrying this T cell receptor beta chain was counted a few times. Study processing details: Amplifying reference gene primers gave estimates of nucleated cell counts. Only in-frame clones appear in the TCRdb table, and some are missing; sequencing was by immunoSEQ multiplex PCR. D and trimming were read from the DNA, whereas the V and J calls and clone size are those reported in that table. The sample shows under 250,000 clones, around nine tenths of them seen only once. This CDR3 region has 15 residues. Germline V gene data show CDR1 as KGHSH and CDR2 as LQKENI. Trimming removed 2 bases from V and 15 bases from J, with 20 bases in between. The data stem from a study of blood T cell repertoires in COVID-19. Turning to the study itself: Specimens from acute and convalescent COVID-19 originated in the United States, Italy and Spain. The analysed material was cDNA or gDNA that came from T cells, B-cell-depleted T cells, or PBMCs.

The gene calls are TRBV18 and TRBJ1-6; maybe TRBD1 (5 bases). Sequencing was carried out using peripheral blood. The TCR originated in a woman aged 55-75 years who had recovered from COVID-19. The CDR3 sequence: CASSPNKSGRFVLHF. In DNA, the CDR3 is TGTGCCAGCTCACCAAATAAATCAGGGCGGTTTGTCCTCCACTTT. The entire variable domain, with the rest obtained from reference TRBV18 and TRBJ1-6, is as follows: NAGVMQNPRHLVRRRGQEARLRCSPMKGHSHVYWYRQLPEEGLKFMVYLQKENIIDESGMPKERFSAEFPKEGPSILRIQQVVRGDSAAYFCASSPNKSGRFVLHFGNGTRLTVT.